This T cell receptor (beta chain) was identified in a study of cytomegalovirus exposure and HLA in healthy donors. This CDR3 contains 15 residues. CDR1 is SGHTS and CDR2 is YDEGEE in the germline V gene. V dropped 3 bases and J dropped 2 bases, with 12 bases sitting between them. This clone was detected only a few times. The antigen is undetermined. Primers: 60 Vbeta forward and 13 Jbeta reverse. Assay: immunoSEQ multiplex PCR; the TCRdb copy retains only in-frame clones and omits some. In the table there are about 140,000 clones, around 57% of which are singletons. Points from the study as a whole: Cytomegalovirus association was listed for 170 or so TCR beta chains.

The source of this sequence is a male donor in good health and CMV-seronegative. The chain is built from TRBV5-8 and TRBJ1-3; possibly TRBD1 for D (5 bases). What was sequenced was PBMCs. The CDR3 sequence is CASSSGVIAGNTIYF. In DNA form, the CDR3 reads TGTGCCAGCAGCTCGGGGGTTATCGCTGGAAACACCATATATTTT.